This is a list of T cell receptor beta chains from one sample in a study of Ad26.COV2.S vaccination and SARS-CoV-2 variants. Repertoires were generated with immunoSEQ multiplex PCR, while TCRdb's copy carries only in-frame clones and drops some. The table has about 320,000 clones, around 85% seen once; the top ten hold 2.1%. This sample comprised peripheral blood, obtained in a trial of Ad26.COV2.S vaccine versus placebo. The origin of the receptors is a person between 18 and 60 years old who received the Ad26.COV2.S COVID-19 vaccine or a placebo. Both conserved end residues are part of each CDR3. A D gene is named only where the DNA matches it firmly. Clone size is shown for a subset of rows, as once, few, many or a class of expanded clone.

v_call: TRBV4-2
d_call: .
clone_size: once
j_call: TRBJ1-4
cdr3_nt: TGTGCCAGCAGCCATCTCCCCCCGGATAATAATGAAAAACTGTTTTTT
cdr3_aa: CASSHLPPDNNEKLFF

v_call: TRBV6-1
d_call: TRBD2
clone_size: .
j_call: TRBJ2-1
cdr3_nt: TGTGCCAGCAGTGAGTTTAGCGGGGGCTATGAGCAGTTCTTC
cdr3_aa: CASSEFSGGYEQFF

v_call: TRBV20-1
d_call: .
clone_size: .
j_call: TRBJ1-1
cdr3_nt: TGCAGTGCTAACTTGGCTGAAGCTTTCTTT
cdr3_aa: CSANLAEAFF

v_call: TRBV28
d_call: .
clone_size: .
j_call: TRBJ1-5
cdr3_nt: TGTGCCAGCAGCCTGGCCCAGGGATCCCAGCCCCAGCATTTT
cdr3_aa: CASSLAQGSQPQHF

v_call: TRBV29-1
d_call: TRBD1
clone_size: .
j_call: TRBJ2-2
cdr3_nt: TGCAGCGTCGCGAGGAGCAGGGGGCCTAACACCGGGGAGCTGTTTTTT
cdr3_aa: CSVARSRGPNTGELFF

v_call: TRBV11-3
d_call: TRBD1
clone_size: .
j_call: TRBJ1-2
cdr3_nt: TGTGCCAGCAGCTCCCGGACAGGTCATTATGGCTACACCTTC
cdr3_aa: CASSSRTGHYGYTF

v_call: TRBV24-1
d_call: .
clone_size: once
j_call: TRBJ2-1
cdr3_nt: TGTGCCACCAGTGATTCCTATCTACAGAGAAGGGTATCCTACAATGAGCAGTTCTTC
cdr3_aa: CATSDSYLQRRVSYNEQFF

v_call: TRBV7-2
d_call: TRBD1
clone_size: .
j_call: TRBJ1-2
cdr3_nt: TGTGCCAGCAGCTTTTACAGGGGCCCCCTCGAGGATGGCTACACCTTC
cdr3_aa: CASSFYRGPLEDGYTF

v_call: TRBV7-9
d_call: .
clone_size: .
j_call: TRBJ2-1
cdr3_nt: TGTGCCAGCATCAAGGAGGGGGGTACTTCTTACAATGAGCAGTTCTTC
cdr3_aa: CASIKEGGTSYNEQFF

v_call: TRBV11-2
d_call: .
clone_size: .
j_call: TRBJ2-7
cdr3_nt: TGTGCCACTGAAATTGGGTCGGACGAGCAGTACTTC
cdr3_aa: CATEIGSDEQYF

v_call: TRBV6-4
d_call: TRBD1
clone_size: once
j_call: TRBJ1-2
cdr3_nt: TGTGCCAGCAGTGACTCAATGGACAGGGGGCGAGAAGGCTACACCTTC
cdr3_aa: CASSDSMDRGREGYTF

v_call: TRBV6-5
d_call: .
clone_size: .
j_call: TRBJ2-7
cdr3_nt: TGTGCCAGCAGTTACTCAATGGCTAGGGAGCAGTACTTC
cdr3_aa: CASSYSMAREQYF

v_call: TRBV5-1
d_call: .
clone_size: .
j_call: TRBJ1-2
cdr3_nt: TGCGCCAGCCGTGTGGGGGCTCCCCGCGACCCCAACTATGGCTACACCTTC
cdr3_aa: CASRVGAPRDPNYGYTF

v_call: TRBV5-3
d_call: TRBD2
clone_size: .
j_call: TRBJ2-1
cdr3_nt: TGTGCCAGAAGCCAACCGGGACTAGCGGGGGGGCCATCTTCCGAGCAGTTCTTC
cdr3_aa: CARSQPGLAGGPSSEQFF

v_call: TRBV5-4
d_call: .
clone_size: once
j_call: TRBJ1-1
cdr3_nt: TGTGCCAGCAGTCCCGACCGCAAGAGGGCTGAAGCTTTCTTT
cdr3_aa: CASSPDRKRAEAFF

v_call: TRBV7-9
d_call: .
clone_size: .
j_call: TRBJ1-6
cdr3_nt: TGTGCCAGCAGGGGGGCAGATGTTAAGTCACGGTCCTATAATTCACCCCTCCACTTT
cdr3_aa: CASRGADVKSRSYNSPLHF

v_call: TRBV19
d_call: TRBD1
clone_size: few
j_call: TRBJ1-4
cdr3_nt: TGTGCCAGTAAACCGGGACAGAGTTATGAAAAACTGTTTTTT
cdr3_aa: CASKPGQSYEKLFF

v_call: TRBV4-1
d_call: .
clone_size: .
j_call: TRBJ2-3
cdr3_nt: TGCGCCAGCAGCCAGGGGGGGCGGGGCACAGATACGCAGTATTTT
cdr3_aa: CASSQGGRGTDTQYF

v_call: TRBV7-9
d_call: TRBD1
clone_size: once
j_call: TRBJ1-5
cdr3_nt: TGTGCCAGCAGCCACCCCGGGACAGGGAAGGGTCAGCCCCAGCATTTT
cdr3_aa: CASSHPGTGKGQPQHF

v_call: TRBV29-1
d_call: .
clone_size: once
j_call: TRBJ2-5
cdr3_nt: TGCAGCGTTGAAGGGGCCCTAGTCCGGGAGACCCAGTACTTC
cdr3_aa: CSVEGALVRETQYF

v_call: TRBV27
d_call: .
clone_size: .
j_call: TRBJ2-1
cdr3_nt: TGTGCCAGCAGTCCGCGGGGACGTTACAATGAGCAGTTCTTC
cdr3_aa: CASSPRGRYNEQFF

v_call: TRBV7-8
d_call: .
clone_size: .
j_call: TRBJ2-7
cdr3_nt: TGTGCCAGCAGCTTAGCCGCGTACTACGAGCAGTACTTC
cdr3_aa: CASSLAAYYEQYF

v_call: TRBV10-1
d_call: .
clone_size: once
j_call: TRBJ2-5
cdr3_nt: TGCGCCAGCAGTACGGGGGTCGAAGAGACCCAGTACTTC
cdr3_aa: CASSTGVEETQYF

v_call: TRBV5-1
d_call: .
clone_size: .
j_call: TRBJ2-5
cdr3_nt: TGCGCCAGCAGCTTGACCACTAGAGGGGAGACCCAGTACTTC
cdr3_aa: CASSLTTRGETQYF

v_call: TRBV6-6
d_call: TRBD1
clone_size: .
j_call: TRBJ1-2
cdr3_nt: TGTGCCAGCAGTTTAGGACAGGGGGAAAGCTATGGCTACACCTTC
cdr3_aa: CASSLGQGESYGYTF

v_call: TRBV9
d_call: .
clone_size: few
j_call: TRBJ2-2
cdr3_nt: TGTGCCAGCAGCAGGGAGGCGCGTGCCACCGGGGAGCTGTTTTTT
cdr3_aa: CASSREARATGELFF